Listed below are T cell receptor beta chains from one sample, sequenced in a study of blood T cell repertoires in COVID-19. Clones were sequenced by immunoSEQ multiplex PCR, and TCRdb holds only the in-frame ones, with some missing. The sample has 400,000 to 450,000 clones, 86% seen once. Sequenced input: peripheral blood. Every receptor here comes from a woman aged 25-40 years with active or convalescent COVID-19. CDR3s include the opening cysteine and the closing phenylalanine or tryptophan. Fields, in order: J gene, V gene, CDR3 protein.

J: TRBJ1-2
V: TRBV9
CDR3: CASSDPQGTYGYTF

J: TRBJ2-3
V: TRBV19
CDR3: CASTSGGSFGTDTQYF

J: TRBJ2-1
V: TRBV7-6
CDR3: CASSLAMPGASPYNEQFF

J: TRBJ1-2
V: TRBV28
CDR3: CASRSGERIYGYTF

J: TRBJ1-2
V: TRBV5-5
CDR3: CASSLAARPDGYTF

J: TRBJ2-7
V: TRBV12-3/TRBV12-4
CDR3: CASTLGTYEQYF

J: TRBJ2-4
V: TRBV5-4
CDR3: CASSGDRPGAKNIQYF

J: TRBJ2-2
V: TRBV6-6
CDR3: CASSYTTGELFF

J: TRBJ2-7
V: TRBV3-1/TRBV3-2
CDR3: CASSQVSNSQQYF

J: TRBJ1-4
V: TRBV5-6
CDR3: CASSLTGQVEKLFF

J: TRBJ2-3
V: TRBV3-1/TRBV3-2
CDR3: CASSQTSGSSTDTQYF

J: TRBJ2-5
V: TRBV11-2
CDR3: CASSLGWAGGETQYF

J: TRBJ1-3
V: TRBV6-1
CDR3: CASSERGSGNTIYF

J: TRBJ2-1
V: TRBV6-5
CDR3: CASRWTSGYNEQFF

J: TRBJ2-7
V: TRBV2
CDR3: CASRDGTGGHEQYF

J: TRBJ1-2
V: TRBV7-2
CDR3: CASSLNFGGFLGYTF

J: TRBJ2-3
V: TRBV2
CDR3: CASTSARGGPDTQYF

J: TRBJ1-2
V: TRBV13
CDR3: CASSLLSLQKSYGYTF

J: TRBJ1-5
V: TRBV6-6
CDR3: CASSTVDASQPQHF

J: TRBJ1-6
V: TRBV19
CDR3: CASSTTGDGSPLHF

J: TRBJ1-2
V: TRBV19
CDR3: CASSVTGQPWGYTF

J: TRBJ1-1
V: TRBV7-9
CDR3: CASSLVGRAFF

J: TRBJ1-2
V: TRBV5-6
CDR3: CASSSGQGASNYGYTF

J: TRBJ2-7
V: TRBV27
CDR3: CASSPLARGNYEQYF

J: TRBJ1-4
V: TRBV19
CDR3: CASSIGGRWREKLFF

J: TRBJ1-4
V: TRBV7-9
CDR3: CASRGPGTGHEKLFF

J: TRBJ1-5
V: TRBV29-1
CDR3: CSVVYAGVNQPQHF

J: TRBJ2-2
V: TRBV5-1
CDR3: CASSLIQGAFFKQTKFGELFF

J: TRBJ2-2
V: TRBV7-9
CDR3: CASRRGTSGDTGELFF

J: TRBJ1-2
V: TRBV10-3
CDR3: CAANGGDDYGYTF

J: TRBJ2-7
V: TRBV13
CDR3: CASSYRDRGSYEQHF

J: TRBJ2-7
V: TRBV12-3/TRBV12-4
CDR3: CASSFGQSYEQYF

J: TRBJ1-6
V: TRBV2
CDR3: CASSDGQGGSPLHF

J: TRBJ1-1
V: TRBV6-5
CDR3: CASSFGLGGSTEAFF

J: TRBJ1-1
V: TRBV15
CDR3: CATSRGGAGLSTEAFF

J: TRBJ2-3
V: TRBV10-1
CDR3: CASSESLGDTDTQYF

J: TRBJ2-3
V: TRBV3-1/TRBV3-2
CDR3: CASSQGKSGYSTDTQYF

J: TRBJ1-1
V: TRBV6-4
CDR3: CASSEGADGNTEAFF

J: TRBJ2-3
V: TRBV7-8
CDR3: CASSLAHPGLAGGDTQYF

J: TRBJ2-1
V: TRBV6-2/TRBV6-3
CDR3: CASSPSASGSEFF

J: TRBJ1-3
V: TRBV27
CDR3: CASSQLQGNTIYF

J: TRBJ2-1
V: TRBV19
CDR3: CASSIRGGEYNEQFF

J: TRBJ2-1
V: TRBV11-2
CDR3: CASSLDSGAMDKQFF

J: TRBJ1-1
V: TRBV19
CDR3: CASIKTGGNTEAFF

J: TRBJ1-2
V: TRBV27
CDR3: CASSVGTGTNYGYTF

J: TRBJ1-2
V: TRBV5-1
CDR3: CASSLDGTGGGKGYTF

J: TRBJ1-2
V: TRBV21-1
CDR3: CASSDGQGIGYGYTF

J: TRBJ1-2
V: TRBV7-9
CDR3: CASSPANQGRNYYGYTF